Below, 26 T cell receptor beta chains from the same sample are listed, as sequenced in a study of human versus mouse CDR3 diversity and MHC coevolution. The assay was immunoSEQ multiplex PCR, and TCRdb's table has in-frame clones only and misses some. The repertoire holds roughly 80,000 clones, around 90% seen once, with less than 0.16% in the top ten. The sample was naive CD4+ T cells from blood. Described subset: CD45RO-negative CD62L-positive naive CD4 T cells. These receptors originate from a person aged 30 to 69 in good health.

The V and J genes are TRBV21-1 and TRBJ1-2. TRBV21-1 is deemed a pseudogene. The CDR3 is made up of 15 amino acids. The CDR3 sequence: CYRRGCGAPPRGYTF. The CDR3 nucleotides read TGTTATCGACGAGGGTGTGGAGCCCCACCGCGAGGCTACACCTTC.

The chain has TRBV7-3 and TRBJ2-3, with D perhaps matching TRBD2 (5 bases). CDR3 length equals 14 residues. V lost 2 bases to trimming and J lost 3 bases, with 9 bases between them. In germline, CDR1 is SGHTA, CDR2 FQGTGA. The CDR3 DNA reads TGTGCCAGCAGCTTAGCGGGCGGAACAGATACGCAGTATTTT. Its protein product is CASSLAGGTDTQYF.

The V call is TRBV6-6, the J call TRBJ1-2; TRBD1 aligns across 9 bases. The CDR3 totals 13 residues. Trimming at V came to 4 bases and at J to 7 bases, leaving 4 bases not matched to a gene. CDR1 is MNHNY, CDR2 SVGAGI, per germline (reference sequence). This CDR3 reads CASSWDRAVGYTF. The CDR3, as DNA: TGTGCCAGCAGTTGGGACAGGGCGGTTGGCTACACCTTC.

This chain connects TRBV7-6 to TRBJ1-2; a possible D gene is TRBD1 (5 bases). This CDR3 comprises 14 residues. V gave up 4 bases and J gave up 8 bases, with 17 bases separating them. Per germline, CDR1 SGHVS and CDR2 FNYEAQ. CDR3: CASSSAGRGEGYTF. The CDR3 coding sequence is TGTGCCAGCAGCTCCGCGGGCCGGGGGGAAGGCTACACCTTC.

The rearrangement links TRBV29-1 to TRBJ1-2; the D is unclear. This CDR3 region has 12 residues. Trimming pared 4 bases from V and 6 bases from J, leaving 12 bases between. The V gene's germline CDR1 is SQVTM and CDR2 ANQGSEA. The DNA of the CDR3 is TGCAGCGTTGTCTTCCCCTCGGATGGCTACACCTTC. This translates into CSVVFPSDGYTF.

V gene TRBV27 combines with J gene TRBJ1-1; D is unresolved. The V end was cut by 0 bases, the J end by 6 bases, with 14 bases between. The germline CDR1 and CDR2 sequences are MNHEY and SMNVEV (reference sequence). The CDR3 sequence is 15 residues long. CDR3 residues: CASSLSRGIQSEAFF. Written as DNA, the CDR3 is TGTGCCAGCAGTTTATCCCGCGGCATCCAATCTGAAGCTTTCTTT.

The rearrangement uses TRBV9 and TRBJ2-7, with 7 bases that match TRBD1. This CDR3 contains 16 residues. Germline V lookup: CDR1 SGDLS, CDR2 YYNGEE. With V trimmed by 0 bases and J by 2 bases, 8 bases remained unmatched. CDR3 loop: CASSVEPGQSTYEQYF. CDR3 DNA: TGTGCCAGCAGCGTAGAACCGGGACAGAGTACCTACGAGCAGTACTTC.

The chain recombines TRBV6-6 with TRBJ2-7; 12 nucleotides match TRBD2. CDR3 length: 14 amino acids. CDR1 is MNHNY and CDR2 is SVGAGI in the germline V gene (reference sequence). Trimming at V came to 4 bases and at J to 2 bases, leaving 0 bases not matched to a gene. The CDR3 is CASSWTSGAYEQYF. The CDR3 nucleotides read TGTGCCAGCAGTTGGACTAGCGGGGCCTACGAGCAGTACTTC.

The CDR3, as DNA: TGTGCCAGCAGTTACTCGGGGGACATGAACACTGAAGCTTTCTTT. It specifies CASSYSGDMNTEAFF. The gene calls are TRBV6-5 and TRBJ1-1; tentatively, D is TRBD1 (6 bases). Germline V gene lookup returns CDR1 MNHEY and CDR2 SVGAGI. V was pared by 0 bases and J by 0 bases, with 8 bases between. This CDR3 region has 15 residues.

This chain connects TRBV7-9 to TRBJ2-7, with 10 bases that match TRBD2. The CDR3 length is 19 residues. Trimming cost V 5 bases and J 2 bases; bases outside gene matches: 18. Germline CDR1 reads SEHNR; CDR2 reads FQNEAQ (reference sequence). The CDR3 DNA reads TGTGCCAGCAGCAACCCTAGCGGGAGTATTTCTATTGAGCCCTACGAGCAGTACTTC. Translation: CASSNPSGSISIEPYEQYF.

This chain joins TRBV7-2 and TRBJ2-2; D is uncertain. Per germline, CDR1 SGHTA and CDR2 FQGNSA. Trimming removed 1 base from V and 5 bases from J, with 8 bases in between. The CDR3 loop spans 14 amino acids. Written as DNA, the CDR3 is TGTGCCAGCAGCTTAGGAGGCGCTACCGGGGAGCTGTTTTTT. This sequence encodes CASSLGGATGELFF.

The J gene is TRBJ2-7, the V gene TRBV28; 8 bases are shared with TRBD1. Looked up from germline, CDR1 is MDHEN and CDR2 is SYDVKM. Trimming removed 4 bases from V and 0 bases from J; junction bases left unmatched: 8. The CDR3 sequence is 16 residues long. CDR3 sequence: CASSSPGQGFSYEQYF. The CDR3 DNA follows: TGTGCCAGCAGTTCCCCTGGACAGGGTTTCTCCTACGAGCAGTACTTC.

The chain combines TRBV11-2 with TRBJ2-7, with 8 bases aligning to TRBD1. CDR1 and CDR2 (germline): SGHAT, FQNNGV. V shed 6 bases and J 1 base; nucleotides not matched to a gene: 14. The CDR3 extends over 17 amino acids. The chain's CDR3 is CASRIGGLWDRSYEQYF. DNA for the CDR3: TGTGCCAGCAGAATAGGCGGTTTATGGGACAGGTCCTACGAGCAGTACTTC.

V usage is TRBV27 and J usage is TRBJ1-5; D is undetermined. This CDR3 comprises 16 residues. Deletions cut 3 bases from V and 0 bases from J, with 12 bases between. CDR1 is MNHEY and CDR2 is SMNVEV in the germline V gene (reference sequence). This CDR3 reads CASSLEGRYSNQPQHF. The CDR3 region has the DNA TGTGCCAGCAGTTTGGAGGGCAGATATAGCAATCAGCCCCAGCATTTT.

This clone was counted once. This chain links TRBV30 with TRBJ2-4, with TRBD1 identical over 8 bases. J lost 1 base, V lost 0 bases, and 5 bases had no gene match. The CDR3 has 16 amino acids. Germline values: CDR1 GTSNPN, CDR2 SVGIG (reference sequence). The CDR3 nucleotides are TGTGCCTGGAGTGTAACAGGGGGTTCGGCCAAAAACATTCAGTACTTC. Amino acids: CAWSVTGGSAKNIQYF.

This clone was seen a single time. The chain couples TRBV10-2 to TRBJ1-2; D gene uncertain. The CDR3 extends over 14 amino acids. The germline V gene has CDR1 WSHSY and CDR2 SAAADI. V lost 1 base to trimming and J lost 8 bases, with 14 bases between them. The CDR3 DNA reads TGCGCCAGCAGTGAGTGGCGGGCAGGTGAAGGCTACACCTTC. The encoded protein is CASSEWRAGEGYTF.

The rearrangement links TRBV7-2 to TRBJ1-6, with D possibly TRBD1 on 5 matching bases. Trimming left V 5 bases short and J 6 bases short, with 20 bases between. The germline gives CDR1 SGHTA, CDR2 FQGNSA. The CDR3 is made up of 17 amino acids. The CDR3 sequence: CASSPPPGRKINSPLHF. Written as DNA, the CDR3 is TGTGCCAGCAGCCCACCACCAGGGCGTAAGATTAATTCACCCCTCCACTTT.

The J gene is TRBJ2-5, the V gene TRBV6-5; TRBD2 might be the D (6 bases). Deletions cut 4 bases from V and 5 bases from J, with 14 bases between. The germline gives CDR1 MNHEY, CDR2 SVGAGI. This CDR3 is 14 amino acids long. The CDR3 DNA follows: TGTGCCAGCAGTTTCCGCGGGGCGGCGGAGACCCAGTACTTC. Encoded protein: CASSFRGAAETQYF.

This chain connects TRBV7-2 to TRBJ2-7, with 10 bases aligning to TRBD2. The CDR3 is 16 amino acids. The germline V gene has CDR1 SGHTA and CDR2 FQGNSA. Trimming removed 2 bases from V and 2 bases from J; junction bases left unmatched: 6. The CDR3 DNA is TGTGCCAGCAGCTTAAGCGGAGCGGGAGGGCCCTACGAGCAGTACTTC. Amino acids: CASSLSGAGGPYEQYF.

The CDR3 DNA reads TGTGCCATCAAAGGACAGACCCCCGGGGACGAGCAGTACTTC. As protein: CAIKGQTPGDEQYF. The chain couples TRBV10-3 to TRBJ2-7, with D maybe TRBD1 (6 bases). The CDR3 has 14 residues. Germline V gives CDR1 ENHRY, CDR2 SYGVKD. V lost 7 bases, J lost 5 bases, and 18 bases lay in between.

The chain combines TRBV15 with TRBJ2-4, with 10 nucleotides matching TRBD1. Germline lookup yields CDR1 LNHNV and CDR2 YYDKDF (reference sequence). CDR3 length: 14 residues. The J segment lost 6 bases and the V segment lost 5 bases, leaving 4 bases of the junction unmatched. The CDR3 loop is CATSVRDRGNIQYF. Here the CDR3 DNA reads TGTGCCACCAGCGTCCGGGACAGGGGAAACATTCAGTACTTC.

This clone was detected only a few times. The chain is built from TRBV10-3 and TRBJ1-2; unclear D gene. This CDR3 is 14 amino acids long. Trimming shortened V by 2 bases and J by 0 bases, and 7 bases separated the two germline ends. The germline CDR1 and CDR2 sequences are ENHRY and SYGVKD. CDR3 loop: CAISEGVPNYGYTF. The CDR3 region has the DNA TGTGCCATCAGTGAGGGAGTCCCTAACTATGGCTACACCTTC.

The chain combines TRBV28 with TRBJ1-6; no reliable D call. V was trimmed by 5 bases and J by 7 bases, leaving 9 bases between them. Per germline, CDR1 MDHEN and CDR2 SYDVKM. This CDR3 has 13 amino acids. The CDR3 sequence is CASSLDGNSPLHF. CDR3 nucleotide sequence: TGTGCCAGCAGTCTCGACGGGAATTCACCCCTCCACTTT.

This clone was seen only once. The J gene is TRBJ2-3, the V gene TRBV7-2; 12 bases line up with TRBD2. Germline loops: CDR1 SGHTA, CDR2 FQGNSA. This CDR3 region has 14 residues. V shed 6 bases and J 3 bases; nucleotides not matched to a gene: 1. CDR3 in amino acids: CASRLAGGTDTQYF. The CDR3 nucleotides are TGTGCCAGCAGACTAGCGGGAGGAACAGATACGCAGTATTTT.

This clone was seen once. This rearrangement joins TRBV5-1 to TRBJ2-7; D is possibly TRBD1 (5 bases). The CDR3 loop spans 14 amino acids. Trimming removed 0 bases at V and 3 bases at J, with 10 bases between. The germline gives CDR1 SGHRS, CDR2 YFSETQ. This CDR3 reads CASSLVGLYYEQYF. The CDR3 DNA reads TGCGCCAGCAGCTTGGTGGGGCTATACTACGAGCAGTACTTC.

The chain carries TRBV19 and TRBJ2-3, with TRBD2 matching 8 bases. The CDR3 runs 16 residues. Per the germline V gene, CDR1 is LNHDA and CDR2 is SQIVND (reference sequence). J was trimmed by 2 bases and V by 3 bases; bases with no gene match: 7. CDR3 region: CASSMVSGTHTDTQYF. The CDR3 DNA reads as TGTGCCAGTAGTATGGTTAGCGGGACTCACACAGATACGCAGTATTTT.